A single sample gave rise to the 31 T cell receptor beta chains below, sequenced in a study of T-cell reconstitution after alpha-beta-depleted transplantation in children. Library preparation (for TCRbeta) was performed with unique molecular identifiers. TCRdb re-derived calls from the PCR reads in MiXCR, one entry per CDR3 protein. The sample has about 370,000 distinct CDR3 sequences, 20% seen once; the top ten hold around 3.9%. The input for sequencing was PBMCs from the stem cell graft donor, taken from the stem cell graft. These receptors came from a human donor who donated a stem cell graft to a child with acute myeloid leukemia.

The chain has TRBV6-2 or TRBV6-3 and TRBJ1-2, with 8 bases fitting TRBD1. CDR3 size: 13 residues. Unmatched junction bases numbered 8, after V lost 7 bases and J lost 7 bases. The germline V gene has CDR1 MNHEY and CDR2 SVGEGT. The CDR3 region is CASNLDRELGYTF. As DNA, the CDR3 is TGTGCCAGCAACCTGGACAGGGAGCTTGGCTACACCTTC.

This clonotype was picked up a small number of times. The J gene is TRBJ2-7, the V gene TRBV15; D is uncertain. The V gene's germline CDR1 is LNHNV and CDR2 YYDKDF (reference sequence). The CDR3 has 14 residues. Trimming left V 0 bases short and J 5 bases short, with 11 bases between. The CDR3 region is CATSRDPGGNEQYF. DNA for the CDR3: TGTGCCACCAGCAGAGATCCCGGTGGGAACGAGCAGTACTTC. Full variable domain (missing parts from reference TRBV15 and TRBJ2-7): DAMVIQNPRYQVTQFGKPVTLSCSQTLNHNVMYWYQQKSSQAPKLLFHYYDKDFNNEADTPDNFQSRRPNTSFCFLDIRSPGLGDTAMYLCATSRDPGGNEQYFGPGTRLTVT.

The chain's CDR3 is CAWLATSGNEQYF. In DNA form, the CDR3 reads TGTGCCTGGTTAGCCACATCGGGGAACGAGCAGTACTTC. The gene calls are TRBV30 and TRBJ2-7; D is possibly TRBD2 (5 bases). The CDR3 loop spans 13 amino acids. The ends were cut back, 5 bases at V and 5 bases at J, with 16 bases in the middle. Germline lookup yields CDR1 GTSNPN and CDR2 SVGIG (reference sequence).

In DNA form, the CDR3 reads TGCGCCAGCAGCCAGGATAGGGGTTTGAGATACAATGAGCAGTTCTTC. It codes for CASSQDRGLRYNEQFF. V usage is TRBV5-1 and J usage is TRBJ2-1; D might be TRBD1 (5 bases). CDR1 SGHRS and CDR2 YFSETQ come from the germline V gene. V lost 4 bases to trimming and J lost 4 bases, with 18 bases between them. The CDR3 contains 16 residues.

V is TRBV27 and J is TRBJ2-3; 7 bases match TRBD1. The V gene's germline CDR1 is MNHEY and CDR2 SMNVEV (reference sequence). The CDR3 contains 12 residues. Germline trimming cut 2 bases from V and 11 bases from J; bases unmatched to any gene: 4. The CDR3 is CASSLRGGKQYF. CDR3 sequence (DNA): TGTGCCAGCAGTTTAAGAGGGGGCAAGCAGTATTTT.

DNA of the CDR3: TGCAGTGCCACTCGGACAGGTCCGGGGACCGGGGAGCTGTTTTTT. This sequence encodes CSATRTGPGTGELFF. The rearrangement joins TRBV20-1 to TRBJ2-2; TRBD1 aligns across 7 bases. Looked up from germline, CDR1 is DFQATT and CDR2 is SNEGSKA (reference sequence). V dropped 6 bases and J dropped 5; count of bases not matched to a gene: 12. This CDR3 has 15 amino acids.

The rearrangement joins TRBV28 to TRBJ2-3; TRBD1 aligns across 8 bases. Germline V lookup: CDR1 MDHEN, CDR2 SYDVKM. CDR3 length: 15 residues. Trimming removed 6 bases from V and 7 bases from J; junction bases left unmatched: 12. The CDR3 region is CASSLGTGYVNTQYF. The CDR3 coding sequence is TGTGCCAGCAGCCTCGGGACAGGTTATGTGAATACGCAGTATTTT.

This clonotype was picked up a small number of times. The chain carries TRBV12-3 or TRBV12-4 and TRBJ2-2; 7 bases are a match to TRBD2. The V and J ends lost 3 bases and 5 bases, in that order; junction bases with no gene match: 6. The length of the CDR3 is 15 residues. The CDR3 sequence: CASSFVNGRTGELFF. CDR3 nucleotide sequence: TGTGCCAGCAGTTTTGTAAACGGGAGGACCGGGGAGCTGTTTTTT.

This rearrangement joins TRBV2 to TRBJ2-1; 8 positions agree with TRBD2. There are 12 residues in the CDR3. Germline CDR1 SNHLY, CDR2 FYNNEI. The V gene end was trimmed by 7 bases and the J gene end by 8 bases; junction bases not matched to a gene: 4. CDR3 bases: TGTGCCAGCACCAGCGGGAGCTATGAGCAGTTCTTC. Its protein product is CASTSGSYEQFF.

The V gene is TRBV20-1, the J gene TRBJ1-5; weak D call: TRBD1 (5 bases). Germline V gene sequence: CDR1 DFQATT, CDR2 SNEGSKA (reference sequence). Trimming pared 1 base from V and 4 bases from J, leaving 11 bases between. This CDR3 is 14 amino acids long. The CDR3 is CSARALGPNQPQHF. CDR3 coding DNA: TGCAGTGCTAGAGCCCTGGGGCCTAATCAGCCCCAGCATTTT.

This rearrangement joins TRBV12-3 or TRBV12-4 to TRBJ1-4; D is ambiguous. This CDR3 has 16 amino acids. V lost 2 bases to trimming and J lost 0 bases, with 10 bases between them. The CDR3 loop is CASSLFVGATNEKLFF. In nucleotides, the CDR3 is TGTGCCAGCAGTTTATTCGTCGGCGCAACTAATGAAAAACTGTTTTTT.

In this sample, this clonotype turned up many times. The chain links TRBV27 to TRBJ2-2; 12 bases are shared with TRBD2. CDR1 MNHEY and CDR2 SMNVEV come from the germline V gene (reference sequence). Trimming cost V 6 bases and J 4 bases; bases outside gene matches: 0. The CDR3 covers 14 residues. CDR3 protein: CASRGLAGTGELFF. CDR3 nucleotide sequence: TGTGCCAGCAGGGGACTAGCGGGCACCGGGGAGCTGTTTTTT.

Many counts were recorded for this clonotype. This chain links TRBV12-3 or TRBV12-4 with TRBJ2-7, with a tentative D call TRBD1 (5 bases). The CDR3 consists of 13 residues. The ends were cut back, 7 bases at V and 1 base at J, with 11 bases in the middle. The CDR3 coding sequence is TGTGCCAGCACTGACAGATTTTCCTACGAGCAGTACTTC. It specifies CASTDRFSYEQYF.

This clonotype showed up many times. The rearrangement uses TRBV20-1 and TRBJ2-7; D might be TRBD2 (6 bases). Germline V gene data show CDR1 as DFQATT and CDR2 as SNEGSKA (reference sequence). The V and J ends lost 5 bases and 3 bases respectively, with 23 bases between them. There are 16 residues in the CDR3. CDR3 protein: CSASYSGVPQIYEQYF. For the CDR3, the DNA is TGCAGTGCTTCCTATAGCGGAGTCCCTCAGATCTACGAGCAGTACTTC.

The CDR3 DNA reads TGTGCCAGCAGTTACTCGGCCGGACGGACTTCTCGGAACACTGAAGCTTTCTTT. Residues: CASSYSAGRTSRNTEAFF. The chain combines TRBV6-5 with TRBJ1-1; D gene unclear. The germline gives CDR1 MNHEY, CDR2 SVGAGI. CDR3 length: 18 residues. Trimming took 0 bases from V and 1 from J, leaving 18 bases between them.

This clonotype was observed many times. The V gene is TRBV20-1, the J gene TRBJ2-1; the match to TRBD2 covers 7 bases. Per the germline V gene, CDR1 is DFQATT and CDR2 is SNEGSKA (reference sequence). The CDR3 runs to 14 residues. Germline trimming cut 4 bases from V and 6 bases from J; bases unmatched to any gene: 9. The chain's CDR3 is CSAIWREIGNEQFF. The CDR3 coding sequence is TGCAGTGCTATCTGGCGGGAGATTGGCAATGAGCAGTTCTTC.

V is TRBV7-6 and J is TRBJ2-1; the D gene is possibly TRBD2 (6 bases). Germline loops: CDR1 SGHVS, CDR2 FNYEAQ. V dropped 5 bases and J dropped 6 bases, with 20 bases sitting between them. The CDR3 totals 16 residues. CDR3 residues: CASSALPGGLLNEQFF. The CDR3 DNA reads as TGTGCCAGCAGCGCTCTACCCGGGGGACTCCTCAATGAGCAGTTCTTC.

This clonotype was detected many times. The chain recombines TRBV12-3 or TRBV12-4 with TRBJ2-1, with D uncertain. Trimming stripped 7 bases from V and 4 bases from J, with 8 bases between. This CDR3 comprises 12 residues. The CDR3, as DNA: TGTGCCAGCACCCCATCTTACAATGAGCAGTTCTTC. This gives the protein CASTPSYNEQFF.

J is TRBJ2-2 and V is TRBV12-3 or TRBV12-4, with D hard to call. There are 20 residues in the CDR3. Trimming cost V 6 bases and J 4 bases, with 30 bases left between them. The CDR3 region has the DNA TGTGCCAGCAGCCCAGATCAGGCTGGCGGAATCTCGAAACTCACCGGGGAGCTGTTTTTT. Translating it yields CASSPDQAGGISKLTGELFF.

The V and J genes are TRBV5-6 and TRBJ1-1; D possibly corresponds to TRBD1 (6 bases). V lost 5 bases to trimming and J lost 6 bases, with 17 bases between them. This CDR3 has 14 residues. CDR1 and CDR2 from the germline V gene are SGHDT and YYEEEE. The CDR3 protein is CASRGAGLASEAFF. CDR3 DNA: TGTGCCAGCAGGGGGGCAGGGTTGGCATCTGAAGCTTTCTTT.

This clonotype was detected only once. The V gene is TRBV29-1, the J gene TRBJ2-3; no definite D call. Trimming shortened V by 7 bases and J by 0 bases, and 8 bases separated the two germline ends. Germline V CDR1 and CDR2: SQVTM, ANQGSEA. The CDR3 length is 12 residues. CDR3: CSAVDSTDTQYF. CDR3 coding DNA: TGCAGCGCGGTCGATAGCACAGATACGCAGTATTTT.

Only a few counts were recorded for this clonotype. The chain employs TRBV11-1 and TRBJ2-1; 7 bases fit TRBD2. Germline V gene lookup returns CDR1 SGHAT and CDR2 FQDESV (reference sequence). The CDR3 is 14 amino acids. The junction had 8 bases not matched to a gene; V was cut back by 5 bases and J by 7 bases. The CDR3 here is CASSNRLARNEQFF. CDR3 DNA: TGTGCCAGCAGCAACCGACTAGCCCGGAATGAGCAGTTCTTC. Based on the CDR3 plus reference TRBV11-1 and TRBJ2-1, the full variable domain is EAEVAQSPRYKITEKSQAVAFWCDPISGHATLYWYRQILGQGPELLVQFQDESVVDDSQLPKDRFSAERLKGVDSTLKIQPAELGDSAMYLCASSNRLARNEQFFGPGTRLTVL.

This clonotype occurred a few times. The chain couples TRBV7-2 to TRBJ2-7, with TRBD2 identical over 12 bases. This CDR3 contains 15 residues. The germline gives CDR1 SGHTA, CDR2 FQGNSA. After removal of 2 bases from V and 6 bases from J, the junction contained 5 bases not matched to a gene. The CDR3 nucleotides are TGTGCCAGCAGCTTAAAAGGACTAGCGGGATTCGAGCAGTACTTC. It translates to CASSLKGLAGFEQYF. Based on the CDR3 plus reference TRBV7-2 and TRBJ2-7, the full variable domain is GAGVSQSPSNKVTEKGKDVELRCDPISGHTALYWYRQSLGQGLEFLIYFQGNSAPDKSGLPSDRFSAERTGGSVSTLTIQRTQQEDSAVYLCASSLKGLAGFEQYFGPGTRLTVT.

The chain carries TRBV12-3 or TRBV12-4 and TRBJ1-2, with TRBD1 identical over 11 bases. The CDR3 has 15 amino acids. Trimming cost V 5 bases and J 3 bases; bases outside gene matches: 5. CDR3 coding DNA: TGTGCCAGCAGTCAGGACAGGGGGCGCGACTATGGCTACACCTTC. Translating it yields CASSQDRGRDYGYTF.

This clonotype was seen at least ten times. The chain is built from TRBV9 and TRBJ2-1; 11 bases align to TRBD1. Germline V gene sequence: CDR1 SGDLS, CDR2 YYNGEE. The CDR3 covers 18 residues. After removal of 1 base from V and 0 bases from J, the junction contained 6 bases not matched to a gene. The CDR3 region is CASSVTDRGQSSYNEQFF. Written as DNA, the CDR3 is TGTGCCAGCAGCGTAACGGACAGGGGGCAAAGCTCCTACAATGAGCAGTTCTTC.

This clonotype was seen a handful of times. The chain recombines TRBV11-2 with TRBJ2-7; D tentatively reads TRBD1 or TRBD2 (6 bases each). The CDR3 runs to 13 residues. The V end lost 6 bases, the J end lost 2 bases, and 11 bases lay between the germline ends. Per germline, CDR1 SGHAT and CDR2 FQNNGV. This CDR3 is CASSAGQPYEQYF. CDR3 nucleotide sequence: TGTGCCAGCAGTGCGGGACAACCCTACGAGCAGTACTTC.

V usage is TRBV29-1 and J usage is TRBJ1-1; tentatively, D is TRBD1 (5 bases). Germline V gene data show CDR1 as SQVTM and CDR2 as ANQGSEA. V lost 4 bases and J lost 7, with 19 bases in between. The CDR3 length is 14 residues. CDR3 loop: CSVGSGGLVFEAFF. CDR3 nucleotides: TGCAGCGTTGGCTCTGGGGGACTCGTTTTTGAAGCTTTCTTT.

This sequence joins TRBV15 and TRBJ2-7, with 9 bases matching TRBD2. V gave up 0 bases and J gave up 3 bases; unmatched junction bases: 15. This CDR3 contains 19 residues. Germline CDR1 reads LNHNV; CDR2 reads YYDKDF (reference sequence). CDR3 bases: TGTGCCACCAGCAGAGATCGGGCTTTCCTAGCGGGAAACCACTACGAGCAGTACTTC. Its protein is CATSRDRAFLAGNHYEQYF.

In its sample, this clonotype was seen a few times. The V gene is TRBV29-1, the J gene TRBJ2-3; D may be TRBD2 (6 bases). This CDR3 has 14 residues. Germline CDR1 reads SQVTM; CDR2 reads ANQGSEA. In DNA, the CDR3 is TGCAGTGCAGTGTCCGGGAGTAGCACAGATACGCAGTATTTT. Protein: CSAVSGSSTDTQYF.

This clonotype showed up many times. The rearrangement links TRBV29-1 to TRBJ2-1; 11 nucleotides agree with TRBD2. The junction had 5 bases not matched to a gene; V was cut back by 6 bases and J by 7 bases. From germline, CDR1 is SQVTM and CDR2 ANQGSEA. The CDR3 loop spans 13 amino acids. The CDR3 loop is CSVLAGEVNEQFF. CDR3 coding DNA: TGCAGCGTACTAGCGGGAGAGGTTAATGAGCAGTTCTTC.

The chain recombines TRBV24-1 with TRBJ2-6; 15 bases map to TRBD2. Losses at the gene ends were 10 bases for V and 2 bases for J; bases not matched to a gene: 14. This CDR3 has 20 amino acids. CDR1 KGHDR and CDR2 SFDVKD come from the germline V gene. Here the CDR3 reads CATSGRIGTSGRPGANVLTF. CDR3 nucleotides: TGTGCCACGAGCGGTAGAATAGGGACTAGCGGGAGGCCTGGGGCCAACGTCCTGACTTTC.